These T cell receptor beta chains were read from a single sample in a study of blood T cell repertoires in COVID-19. Using immunoSEQ multiplex PCR, the repertoire was profiled, and TCRdb retains in-frame clones only, with some absent. The sample includes about 90,000 clones, around 90% of them seen just once. The sequencing sample was made of peripheral blood. These receptors were obtained from a human donor with active COVID-19. The donor label of this sample is uncertain. Each CDR3 is given with its conserved first and last residue. A D gene is named only where the DNA matches it firmly. Only some rows state a clone size, as once, few, many or a class for expanded clones.

size	V	J	D	DNA	CDR3
.	TRBV11-2	TRBJ1-1	.	TGTGCCAGCAGTTGGGTCAGGGAAGGGACTGAAGCTTTCTTT	CASSWVREGTEAFF
.	TRBV3-1/TRBV3-2	TRBJ1-1	TRBD1	TGTGCCAGCAGCCTCAGGACAGGCGGGCACACTGAAGCTTTCTTT	CASSLRTGGHTEAFF
once	TRBV5-1	TRBJ2-1	TRBD2	TGCGCCAGCAGCGCGACTAGCGGCACCTCCTACAATGAGCAGTTCTTC	CASSATSGTSYNEQFF
.	TRBV7-9	TRBJ1-3	.	TGTGCCAGCAGCTCCCCCGGGACTCCTGGAAACACCATATATTTT	CASSSPGTPGNTIYF
.	TRBV13	TRBJ1-4	.	TGTGCCAGCAGCTTAGGCCCAGGGGAAAAACTGTTTTTT	CASSLGPGEKLFF
.	TRBV6-5	TRBJ1-1	.	TGTGCCAGCAGTTATGGACAGCCTGACACTGAAGCTTTCTTT	CASSYGQPDTEAFF
few	TRBV7-2	TRBJ1-1	.	TGTGCCAGCAGCCCCGGGGTCCTCTCTTGGGCTTTCTTT	CASSPGVLSWAFF
.	TRBV19	TRBJ2-7	TRBD1	TGTGCCAGTGGCTACAGGGGGGCCTACGAGCAGTACTTC	CASGYRGAYEQYF
.	TRBV6-5	TRBJ2-7	.	TGTGCCAGCAGTCAGGGGGGCAACGAGCAGTACTTC	CASSQGGNEQYF
.	TRBV5-1	TRBJ2-7	TRBD2	TGCGCCAGCAGCTCGGGCACGGGACTACCCCTGGACGAGCAGTACTTC	CASSSGTGLPLDEQYF
.	TRBV9	TRBJ1-3	TRBD1	TGTGCCAGCAGCGTAGACGGGACAGGATCGGATCTTGGAAACACCATATATTTT	CASSVDGTGSDLGNTIYF
.	TRBV5-1	TRBJ2-3	TRBD2	TGCGCCAGCAGCCTCCACCGGGGGGGGGACGCCCGGCGCCTCACGCAGTATTTT	CASSLHRGGDARRLTQYF
.	TRBV6-5	TRBJ2-7	TRBD2	TGTGCCAGCCTAGCGGGGTTGGCCTACGAGCAGTACTTC	CASLAGLAYEQYF
.	TRBV6-1	TRBJ1-4	.	TGTGCCAGCAAAGGGGGTGGTAATGAAAAACTGTTTTTT	CASKGGGNEKLFF
.	TRBV10-3	TRBJ1-1	TRBD1	TGTGCCATCAGTCAGGGGGCATACACTGAAGCTTTCTTT	CAISQGAYTEAFF
.	TRBV6-5	TRBJ2-3	.	TGTGCCAGCAGTCCCGGGGGCACAGATACGCAGTATTTT	CASSPGGTDTQYF
once	TRBV6-2/TRBV6-3	TRBJ2-3	TRBD2	TGTGCCAGCAGTTATGGGCTAGCGGGGGTAGATACGCAGTATTTT	CASSYGLAGVDTQYF
.	TRBV28	TRBJ1-1	.	TGTGCCAGCAGCACCGGGAGGAACACTGAAGCTTTCTTT	CASSTGRNTEAFF
.	TRBV6-6	TRBJ1-5	.	TGTGCCAGCAGTATTCAGGGATTGCTGAATCAGCCCCAGCATTTT	CASSIQGLLNQPQHF
few	TRBV7-8	TRBJ2-3	TRBD2	TGTGCCAGCAGCGGGCTAGCGGGGGCGCTTGATCCCACAGATACGCAGTATTTT	CASSGLAGALDPTDTQYF
.	TRBV28	TRBJ2-3	TRBD2	TGTGCCAGCAGTTTACTAAGCGGGGGGGCCCCAGATACGCAGTATTTT	CASSLLSGGAPDTQYF
.	TRBV6-5	TRBJ2-5	TRBD2	TGTGCCAACCGGGGAGGGTCAAGGGAGACCCAGTACTTC	CANRGGSRETQYF
.	TRBV11-2	TRBJ2-3	TRBD2	TGTGCCAGCAGCTTAGTACCCGGGGGGGCGGATACGCAGTATTTT	CASSLVPGGADTQYF
.	TRBV25-1	TRBJ2-7	TRBD2	TGTGCCAGCAGCACTAGCGGGGGGGCCAGCTCCGAGCAGTACTTC	CASSTSGGASSEQYF
.	TRBV11-1	TRBJ2-7	.	TGTGCCAGCAGCTTCGCGGCAGGGGTGTTGAGCGAGCAGTACTTC	CASSFAAGVLSEQYF
.	TRBV19	TRBJ1-1	.	TGTGCCAGTAGTATAAATTCCCTAGCCACTGAAGCTTTCTTT	CASSINSLATEAFF
.	TRBV6-6	TRBJ2-5	.	TGTGCCAGCAGTTACTCGAGGGTGGAGACCCAGTACTTC	CASSYSRVETQYF
.	TRBV28	TRBJ1-1	TRBD1	TGTGCCAGCATGGCAGGGGGCACTTTGGGTCGGGCTGAAGCTTTCTTT	CASMAGGTLGRAEAFF
.	TRBV2	TRBJ2-7	.	TGTGCCAGCACCGGGCAGGGGCGGAGCTCCTACGAGCAGTACTTC	CASTGQGRSSYEQYF
.	TRBV3-1/TRBV3-2	TRBJ2-7	TRBD2	TGTGCCAGCAGCCAAGATAAGACGGGGGGGTTCTCCTACGAGCAGTACTTC	CASSQDKTGGFSYEQYF
.	TRBV4-2	TRBJ1-3	TRBD1	TGTGCCAGCAGCCAAGTCGGGACAGGGGATTCGAACACCATATATTTT	CASSQVGTGDSNTIYF
.	TRBV5-1	TRBJ2-2	.	TGCGCCAGCAGCTTTTACCGTGGAGGCGGGGAGCTGTTTTTT	CASSFYRGGGELFF
.	TRBV11-2	TRBJ2-1	.	TGTGCCAGCCGGCGAATCAGGGGGGAGACCTACAATGAGCAGTTCTTC	CASRRIRGETYNEQFF
.	TRBV7-3	TRBJ2-5	.	TGTGCCAGCGCGGAGTATGACACGGACGGGAGTCCCCAGTACTTC	CASAEYDTDGSPQYF
.	TRBV6-6	TRBJ2-3	TRBD2	TGTGCCAGCAGTCAAAAGGGGACTAGCGGGGGTGCCCGGGATACGCAGTATTTT	CASSQKGTSGGARDTQYF
.	TRBV19	TRBJ2-2	TRBD1	TGTGCCAGTGGGGGACAGACGAACACCGGGGAGCTGTTTTTT	CASGGQTNTGELFF
.	TRBV12-5	TRBJ2-7	TRBD1	TGTGCTAGTGGTTTGGTTGCCGGGACAGGGTTAGCCTACGAGCAGTACTTC	CASGLVAGTGLAYEQYF
.	TRBV7-9	TRBJ1-1	.	TGTGCCAGCAGCTTAATTAATGTTGAAGCTTTCTTT	CASSLINVEAFF
.	TRBV5-1	TRBJ1-1	.	TGCGCCAGCAGCCCGAGAGCGGGGAGGGCTGAGCGCACTGAAGCTTTCTTT	CASSPRAGRAERTEAFF
.	TRBV3-1/TRBV3-2	TRBJ2-7	TRBD1	TGTGCCAGCAGCCAACGCCGACAGGGGACAGGAGCCTACGAGCAGTACTTC	CASSQRRQGTGAYEQYF
.	TRBV27	TRBJ1-5	.	TGTGCCAGCAGACCACAGGGTAGCAATCAGCCCCAGCATTTT	CASRPQGSNQPQHF
.	TRBV5-1	TRBJ1-5	.	TGCGCCAGCAGCTTGGTATTGGTAGGGGCCTGGGGCAATCAGCCCCAGCATTTT	CASSLVLVGAWGNQPQHF
.	TRBV25-1	TRBJ2-5	TRBD2	TGTGCCAGCAGTGCCAGCAGCGGGGGGGCCTGGGAGACCCAGTACTTC	CASSASSGGAWETQYF
once	TRBV18	TRBJ2-1	.	TGTGCCAGCTCCGAGGGAAGGGCGCCGGGCATGTACAATGAGCAGTTCTTC	CASSEGRAPGMYNEQFF
.	TRBV6-5	TRBJ2-1	.	TGTGCCAGCAGGGATGCTGGGAGCTCCTACAATGAGCAGTTCTTC	CASRDAGSSYNEQFF
.	TRBV28	TRBJ2-1	TRBD2	TGTGCCAGCAGTTCCGCTAGCGGGGGGGCCGGAGAGCAGTTCTTC	CASSSASGGAGEQFF
once	TRBV4-1	TRBJ1-2	TRBD1	TGCGCCAGCAGTCTCGACAGGGGTTATGGCTACACCTTC	CASSLDRGYGYTF
.	TRBV7-8	TRBJ1-1	.	TGTGCCAGCAGCGAAAGAGGACAGTACACTGAAGCTTTCTTT	CASSERGQYTEAFF